This record looks at one T cell receptor (beta chain) sequence and its context. The CDR3 consists of 13 residues. Trimming cost V 2 bases and J 5 bases, with 9 bases left between them. Germline V gene lookup returns CDR1 GTSNPN and CDR2 SVGIG (reference sequence). This sample was included in a study of Ad26.COV2.S vaccination and SARS-CoV-2 variants. The wider study: Dosing was one shot or two shots 56 days apart.

The repertoire was sequenced with immunoSEQ multiplex PCR; TCRdb's copy has only in-frame clones and lacks some. Here the sample spans hundreds of thousands of clones, around 90% being singletons. Treatment indicated: some 19 received Ad26.COV2.S at low or high dose, single or two shots; 5 received placebo; per-sample allocation not given. The investigators took samples on day 63 after the first vaccine or placebo injection. Sequenced material: peripheral blood, taken in a trial of Ad26.COV2.S vaccine versus placebo. This TCR came from a person between 18 and 59 years old who received the Ad26.COV2.S COVID-19 vaccine or a placebo. The chain couples TRBV30 to TRBJ1-4; D gene uncertain. CDR3 residues: CAWSFGPNEKLFF. The DNA of the CDR3 is TGTGCCTGGAGTTTTGGGCCGAATGAAAAACTGTTTTTT.